A single sample is the source of the 18 T cell receptor beta chains below, sequenced in a study of beta chain features in type 1 diabetes. Study findings and constraints: Among patients with Type 1 diabetes, TCRB CDR3s were moderately but significantly shorter in every one of the four CD4+ subsets.

Their antigens remain unidentified. The study reverse transcribed the entire isolated RNA, so it sequenced expressed TCRB transcripts. Only in-frame clones appear in the TCRdb table, and some are missing; sequencing was by immunoSEQ multiplex PCR. The table includes about 270,000 clones, approximately 14% detected once. Material: naive CD4+ T cells from blood. These receptors all stem from a man aged 25 to 45 with type 1 diabetes.

The rearrangement joins TRBV28 to TRBJ2-1; 7 nucleotides match TRBD2. The V and J ends lost 2 bases and 10 bases, in that order; junction bases with no gene match: 11. The length of the CDR3 is 15 residues. Germline CDR1 reads MDHEN; CDR2 reads SYDVKM. The CDR3 sequence: CASSLSASGVREQFF. The CDR3 DNA is TGTGCCAGCAGTTTAAGTGCTAGCGGAGTGCGAGAGCAGTTCTTC.

This clone was found a few times. The chain links TRBV5-1 to TRBJ2-3; TRBD2 agrees at 14 bases. The V and J ends lost 5 bases and 4 bases, in that order; junction bases with no gene match: 9. From germline, CDR1 is SGHRS and CDR2 YFSETQ. CDR3 length equals 17 residues. The CDR3 nucleotides read TGCGCCAGCAGATCTGGACTAGCGGGAGGTGGCGCAGATACGCAGTATTTT. It yields the protein CASRSGLAGGGADTQYF.

The rearrangement joins TRBV15 to TRBJ2-2; D perhaps matches TRBD1 (5 bases). Germline V lookup: CDR1 LNHNV, CDR2 YYDKDF (reference sequence). V lost 0 bases and J lost 4, with 9 bases in between. This CDR3 has 15 residues. The CDR3 DNA is TGTGCCACCAGCAGAGATCCTCAGGGCACCGGGGAGCTGTTTTTT. Its protein product is CATSRDPQGTGELFF.

The V gene is TRBV28, the J gene TRBJ2-1; D is ambiguous. CDR1 and CDR2 (germline): MDHEN, SYDVKM. Trimming shortened V by 5 bases and J by 7 bases, and 9 bases separated the two germline ends. This CDR3 is built from 12 residues. CDR3 in DNA: TGTGCCAGCAGTCTGCGTCAAAATGAGCAGTTCTTC. Encoded protein: CASSLRQNEQFF.

This clone turned up a few times. J is TRBJ2-1 and V is TRBV11-3, with D perhaps matching TRBD1 (6 bases). From germline, CDR1 is SGHNT and CDR2 YENEEA. V was shortened by 5 bases and J by 5 bases, with 13 bases between the two germline ends. The CDR3 is 14 amino acids. CDR3 residues: CASSLTQGNNEQFF. The CDR3 nucleotides read TGTGCCAGCAGCCTTACACAGGGTAACAATGAGCAGTTCTTC. The complete variable domain, with remaining parts taken from reference TRBV11-3 and TRBJ2-1, reads EAGVVQSPRYKIIEKKQPVAFWCNPISGHNTLYWYLQNLGQGPELLIRYENEEAVDDSQLPKDRFSAERLKGVDSTLKIQPAELGDSAVYLCASSLTQGNNEQFFGPGTRLTVL.

The chain uses TRBV11-3 and TRBJ2-1, with TRBD1 matching 9 bases. V gave up 5 bases and J gave up 0 bases; unmatched junction bases: 2. This CDR3 spans 15 amino acids. CDR1 SGHNT and CDR2 YENEEA come from the germline V gene. The CDR3 reads CASSPGQGSYNEQFF. The CDR3 coding sequence is TGTGCCAGCAGCCCGGGACAGGGCTCCTACAATGAGCAGTTCTTC.

V is TRBV18 and J is TRBJ2-3; D is possibly TRBD1 (6 bases). Germline loops: CDR1 KGHSH, CDR2 LQKENI. This CDR3 has 15 residues. The germline V and J ends were trimmed by 2 bases and 2 bases, with 11 bases remaining between them. The CDR3 region has the DNA TGTGCCAGCTCACCATCAGGGGCTTCCACAGATACGCAGTATTTT. Residues: CASSPSGASTDTQYF. Variable domain in full (rest from reference TRBV18 and TRBJ2-3): NAGVMQNPRHLVRRRGQEARLRCSPMKGHSHVYWYRQLPEEGLKFMVYLQKENIIDESGMPKERFSAEFPKEGPSILRIQQVVRGDSAAYFCASSPSGASTDTQYFGPGTRLTVL.

The chain couples TRBV5-1 to TRBJ2-7, with 13 bases lining up with TRBD2. Trimming cost V 3 bases and J 3 bases; bases outside gene matches: 12. Per germline, CDR1 SGHRS and CDR2 YFSETQ. This CDR3 spans 18 amino acids. Written as DNA, the CDR3 is TGCGCCAGCAGCTCGCCGGGACTAGCGGGATCCTCTTTCTACGAGCAGTACTTC. Translated: CASSSPGLAGSSFYEQYF.

The chain combines TRBV5-1 with TRBJ2-2, with 7 positions matching TRBD2. After removal of 2 bases from V and 3 bases from J, the junction contained 4 bases not matched to a gene. This CDR3 comprises 15 residues. The germline CDR1 and CDR2 sequences are SGHRS and YFSETQ. The CDR3: CASSFSSGDTGELFF. DNA of the CDR3: TGCGCCAGCAGCTTTTCTAGCGGTGACACCGGGGAGCTGTTTTTT.

There are a few counts of this clone. The V call is TRBV15, the J call TRBJ1-4, with a tentative D call TRBD1 (6 bases). In germline, CDR1 is LNHNV, CDR2 YYDKDF (reference sequence). Trimming stripped 1 base from V and 7 bases from J, with 13 bases between. This CDR3 is 15 amino acids long. The CDR3, as DNA: TGTGCCACCAGCAGAGGTTTGGACAGTTTTGAAAAACTGTTTTTT. Amino acids: CATSRGLDSFEKLFF.

This clone was detected only a few times. J is TRBJ2-5 and V is TRBV23-1; no clear D gene. TRBV23-1 is an open reading frame, and its role is uncertain. This CDR3 spans 16 amino acids. The V end was cut by 2 bases, the J end by 4 bases, with 17 bases between. CDR3 protein: CASSQNYTYLGETQYF. The DNA for the CDR3 is TGCGCCAGCAGTCAAAACTACACCTACCTGGGAGAGACCCAGTACTTC.

CDR3 amino acids: CSGVPQRGSYNEQFF. CDR3 DNA sequence: TGCAGCGGCGTCCCCCAGCGGGGGTCCTACAATGAGCAGTTCTTC. The gene calls are TRBV29-1 and TRBJ2-1, with TRBD2 matching over 8 bases. The ends lost 7 bases at V and 1 base at J; junction bases unmatched: 9. This CDR3 contains 15 residues. Germline assignment: CDR1 SQVTM and CDR2 ANQGSEA.

This clone was seen once. V usage is TRBV7-9 and J usage is TRBJ2-7; TRBD1 might be the D (6 bases). This CDR3 comprises 13 residues. The germline V and J ends were trimmed by 7 bases and 0 bases, with 10 bases remaining between them. The germline V gene encodes CDR1 SEHNR and CDR2 FQNEAQ (reference sequence). The CDR3 sequence: CASKDRLSYEQYF. CDR3 bases: TGTGCCAGCAAGGACAGACTCTCCTACGAGCAGTACTTC.

This chain uses TRBV28 with TRBJ2-5; 8 bases map to TRBD2. Germline-derived CDR1 and CDR2 are MDHEN and SYDVKM. V was pared by 8 bases and J by 5 bases, with 16 bases of the junction left unmatched. The CDR3 totals 16 residues. CDR3: CASSWGLAGPAETQYF. The CDR3 DNA reads as TGTGCCAGCTCTTGGGGGCTAGCGGGTCCAGCGGAGACCCAGTACTTC.

There are a few counts of this clone. V and J are TRBV29-1 and TRBJ1-2, with 7 bases lining up with TRBD1. With 7 bases clipped from V and 1 base from J, the junction kept 3 bases outside the gene matches. Germline CDR1 and CDR2: SQVTM and ANQGSEA. The CDR3 is 12 amino acids. The CDR3 region has the DNA TGCAGCGCGGGACAGAGTAACTATGGCTACACCTTC. Translated: CSAGQSNYGYTF.

The sample holds a few counts of this clone. The rearrangement links TRBV7-3 to TRBJ1-1, with D tentatively TRBD1 (6 bases). Germline V gene lookup returns CDR1 SGHTA and CDR2 FQGTGA. V lost 5 bases and J 3 bases, leaving 10 bases between the germline ends. CDR3 length equals 13 residues. The CDR3 here is CASSTTGDTEAFF. The CDR3 nucleotides read TGTGCCAGCAGCACGACAGGAGACACTGAAGCTTTCTTT.

This clone was detected a few times. The chain employs TRBV7-8 and TRBJ2-2; no firm D call. CDR1 SGHVS and CDR2 FQNEAQ come from the germline V gene. With 3 bases removed from V and 4 bases from J, the gap between germline ends came to 3 bases. The CDR3 has 12 residues. The CDR3 DNA reads TGTGCCAGCAGCTTGGCCACCGGGGAGCTGTTTTTT. It specifies CASSLATGELFF.

Points on this clone: The same CDR3 arises from other DNA sequences in this sample as well. The chain recombines TRBV28 with TRBJ2-7; D unclear. CDR3 length equals 11 residues. The V end lost 4 bases, the J end lost 4 bases, and 5 bases lay between the germline ends. Germline CDR1 reads MDHEN; CDR2 reads SYDVKM. The CDR3 loop is CASSSRYEQYF. The CDR3 region has the DNA TGTGCCAGCAGTTCCCGGTACGAGCAGTACTTC.